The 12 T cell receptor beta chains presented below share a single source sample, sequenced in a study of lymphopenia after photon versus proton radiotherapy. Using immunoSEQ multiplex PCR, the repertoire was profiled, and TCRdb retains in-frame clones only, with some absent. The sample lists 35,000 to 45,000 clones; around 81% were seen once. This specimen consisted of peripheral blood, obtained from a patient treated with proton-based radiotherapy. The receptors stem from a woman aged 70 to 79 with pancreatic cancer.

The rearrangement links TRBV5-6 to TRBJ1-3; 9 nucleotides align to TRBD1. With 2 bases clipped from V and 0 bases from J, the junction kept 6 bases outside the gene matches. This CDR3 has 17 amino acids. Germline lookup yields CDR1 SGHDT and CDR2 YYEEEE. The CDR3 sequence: CASSFPDRGRSGNTIYF. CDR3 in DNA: TGTGCCAGCAGCTTCCCGGACAGGGGCCGCTCTGGAAACACCATATATTTT.

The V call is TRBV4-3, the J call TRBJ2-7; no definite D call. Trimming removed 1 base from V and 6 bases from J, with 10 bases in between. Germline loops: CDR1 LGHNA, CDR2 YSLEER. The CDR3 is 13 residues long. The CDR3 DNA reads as TGCGCCAGCAGCCAAGCGGTGTGGGGCGAGCAGTACTTC. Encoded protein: CASSQAVWGEQYF.

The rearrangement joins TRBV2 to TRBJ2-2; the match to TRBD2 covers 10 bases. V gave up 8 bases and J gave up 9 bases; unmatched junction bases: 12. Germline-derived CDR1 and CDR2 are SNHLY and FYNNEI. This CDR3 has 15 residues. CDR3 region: CASAGASGRSRELFF. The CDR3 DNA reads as TGTGCCAGCGCGGGGGCTAGCGGGAGATCGCGGGAGCTGTTTTTT.

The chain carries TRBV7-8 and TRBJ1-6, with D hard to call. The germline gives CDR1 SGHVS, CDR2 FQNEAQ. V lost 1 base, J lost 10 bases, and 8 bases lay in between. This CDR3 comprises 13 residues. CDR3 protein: CASSLVVLSPLHF. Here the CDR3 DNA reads TGTGCCAGCAGCTTAGTGGTGCTCTCACCCCTCCACTTT.

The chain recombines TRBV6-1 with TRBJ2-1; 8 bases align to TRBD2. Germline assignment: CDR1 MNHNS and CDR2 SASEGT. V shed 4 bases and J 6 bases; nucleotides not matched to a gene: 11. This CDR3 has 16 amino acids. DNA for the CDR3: TGTGCCAGCAGTGTTCAGGGGACTAGGGGTTCCAATGAGCAGTTCTTC. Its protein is CASSVQGTRGSNEQFF.

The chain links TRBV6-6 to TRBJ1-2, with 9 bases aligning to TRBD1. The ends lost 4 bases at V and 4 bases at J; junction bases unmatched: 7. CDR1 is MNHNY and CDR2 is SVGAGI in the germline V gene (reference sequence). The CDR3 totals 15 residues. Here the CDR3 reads CASSSGTGRTYGYTF. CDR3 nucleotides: TGTGCCAGCAGTTCAGGGACAGGGCGTACCTATGGCTACACCTTC.

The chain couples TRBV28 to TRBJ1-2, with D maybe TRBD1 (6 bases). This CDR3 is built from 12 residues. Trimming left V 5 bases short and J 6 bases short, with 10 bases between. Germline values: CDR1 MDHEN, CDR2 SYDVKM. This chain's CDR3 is CASSQYRDGYTF. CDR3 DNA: TGTGCCAGCAGTCAATACAGGGATGGCTACACCTTC.

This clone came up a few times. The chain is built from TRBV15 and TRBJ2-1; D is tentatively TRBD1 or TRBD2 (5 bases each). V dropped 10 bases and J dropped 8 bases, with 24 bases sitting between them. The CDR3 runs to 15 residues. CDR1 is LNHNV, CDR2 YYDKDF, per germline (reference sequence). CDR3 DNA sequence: TGTGCCAGAGATAAATGGGGACCCTCTATGGATGAGCAGTTCTTC. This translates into CARDKWGPSMDEQFF. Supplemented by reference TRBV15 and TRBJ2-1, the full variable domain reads DAMVIQNPRYQVTQFGKPVTLSCSQTLNHNVMYWYQQKSSQAPKLLFHYYDKDFNNEADTPDNFQSRRPNTSFCFLDIRSPGLGDTAMYLCARDKWGPSMDEQFFGPGTRLTVL.

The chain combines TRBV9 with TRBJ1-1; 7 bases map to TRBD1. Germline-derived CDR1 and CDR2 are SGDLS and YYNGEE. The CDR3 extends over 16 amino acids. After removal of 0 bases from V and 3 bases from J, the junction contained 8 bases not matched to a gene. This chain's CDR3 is CASSVAIGGSDTEAFF. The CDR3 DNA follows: TGTGCCAGCAGCGTAGCTATAGGGGGCTCGGACACTGAAGCTTTCTTT.

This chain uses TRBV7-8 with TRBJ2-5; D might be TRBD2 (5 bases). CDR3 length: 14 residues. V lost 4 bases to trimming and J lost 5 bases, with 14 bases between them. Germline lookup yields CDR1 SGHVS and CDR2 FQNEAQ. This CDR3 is CASSSSDERETQYF. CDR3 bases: TGTGCCAGCAGCTCCTCGGACGAGCGGGAGACCCAGTACTTC.

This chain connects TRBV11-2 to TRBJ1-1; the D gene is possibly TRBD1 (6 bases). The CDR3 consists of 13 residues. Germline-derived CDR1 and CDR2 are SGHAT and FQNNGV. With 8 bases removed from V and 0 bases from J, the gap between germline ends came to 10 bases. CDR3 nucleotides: TGTGCCAGCTTGACAGGATTGAACACTGAAGCTTTCTTT. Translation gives CASLTGLNTEAFF.

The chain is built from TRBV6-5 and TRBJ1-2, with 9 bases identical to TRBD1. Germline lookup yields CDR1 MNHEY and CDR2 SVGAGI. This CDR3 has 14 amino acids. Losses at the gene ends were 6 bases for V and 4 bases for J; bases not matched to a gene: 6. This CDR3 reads CASRTTGGLYGYTF. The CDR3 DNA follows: TGTGCCAGCAGAACTACAGGGGGCCTCTATGGCTACACCTTC.